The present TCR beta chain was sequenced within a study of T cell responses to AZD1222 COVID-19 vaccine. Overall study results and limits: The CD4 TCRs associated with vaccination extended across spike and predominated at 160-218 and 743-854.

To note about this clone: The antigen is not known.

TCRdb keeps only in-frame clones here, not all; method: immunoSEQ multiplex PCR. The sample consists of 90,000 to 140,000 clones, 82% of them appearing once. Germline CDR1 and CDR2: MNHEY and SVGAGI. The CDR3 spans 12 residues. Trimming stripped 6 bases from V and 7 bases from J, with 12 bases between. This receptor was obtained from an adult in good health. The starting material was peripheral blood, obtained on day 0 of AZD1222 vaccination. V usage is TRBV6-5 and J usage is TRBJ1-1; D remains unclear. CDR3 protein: CASSKFHGEAFF. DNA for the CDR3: TGTGCCAGCAGCAAATTCCACGGTGAAGCTTTCTTT.